This T cell receptor (beta chain) derives from a study of blood T cell repertoires in COVID-19. Overall study context: Collection of acute and convalescent COVID-19 samples took place in the United States, Italy and Spain. PBMCs, B-cell-depleted T cells, or T cells provided the cDNA or gDNA that made up the material.

Original methodology: It was from reference gene primer amplification that nucleated cell counts were estimated. Clones were read by immunoSEQ multiplex PCR, and TCRdb kept only the in-frame ones, dropping some. V and J calls and clone size are given by that table; D and trimming were obtained from the DNA. The sample records approximately 77,000 clones, approximately 79% being singletons. Sequencing was done on a sample of peripheral blood. The receptor was isolated from an older man with active or convalescent COVID-19.

The CDR3 sequence is CASSYSMLNTEAFF. DNA for the CDR3: TGTGCCAGCAGCTATAGCATGCTGAACACTGAAGCTTTCTTT. This rearrangement joins TRBV11-3 to TRBJ1-1; D uncertain. The CDR3 is 14 residues long. CDR1 and CDR2 (germline): SGHNT, YENEEA. Trimming removed 4 bases at V and 0 bases at J, with 9 bases between.